The present T cell receptor (beta chain) was sequenced within a study of blood T cell repertoires in COVID-19. CDR3 length: 16 amino acids. In its sample, this clone was seen once. Measured with immunoSEQ multiplex PCR; TCRdb has only the in-frame clones, and not every one. In the table there are 250,000 to 350,000 clones, 84% of which are singletons. The rearrangement joins TRBV21-1 to TRBJ2-3; the table's D call, TRBD1, was not checked against the DNA. TRBV21-1 is annotated as a pseudogene. What was sequenced was peripheral blood. The receptor was isolated from a human donor with COVID-19, enrolled during active disease. The donor label of this sample is uncertain. The CDR3 nucleotides are TGTGCCAGCAGCTCGCCCCGGGACAGGAGGGGAGATACGCAGTATTTT. Protein: CASSSPRDRRGDTQYF.